What follows are 10 T cell receptor beta chains derived from one specimen sequenced in a study of T cell repertoires in cytomegalovirus infection. The antigens of these receptors remain unknown. MiXCR, run by TCRdb on the reads, gives a single entry per CDR3 protein. This table has about 570,000 distinct CDR3 sequences, 40% appearing once. The sample consisted of cultured PBMCs, taken from culture after CMV antigen stimulation. These receptor sequences come from a human donor in good health (CMV status not recorded). Some clones in this sample may be carry-over from other donors' samples.

The chain combines TRBV6-1 with TRBJ2-3; 11 nucleotides line up with TRBD2. V trimming: 5 bases; J trimming: 2 bases; junction bases outside the gene matches: 9. The CDR3 covers 17 residues. CDR1 MNHNS and CDR2 SASEGT come from the germline V gene. For the CDR3, the DNA is TGTGCCAGCAGTTCTCCCGGGACTAGCGGATACACAGATACGCAGTATTTT. Translation: CASSSPGTSGYTDTQYF.

The chain couples TRBV28 to TRBJ2-6; 7 positions agree with TRBD2. Germline CDR1 and CDR2: MDHEN and SYDVKM. Trimming at V came to 4 bases and at J to 4 bases, leaving 10 bases not matched to a gene. The CDR3 spans 17 residues. CDR3 in amino acids: CASSSGGPFGGANVLTF. The CDR3 nucleotides are TGTGCCAGCAGTTCGGGGGGTCCCTTTGGGGGGGCCAACGTCCTGACTTTC.

Comment on this clonotype: At one of its ends the junction is not consistent with the germline gene, which may arise from a read error. The J gene is TRBJ2-1, the V gene TRBV5-5; 12 nucleotides align to TRBD2. Germline CDR1 SGHKS, CDR2 YYEKEE (reference sequence). This CDR3 region has 13 residues. The CDR3 is CASSLRLAGDPTF. The CDR3 bases are TGTGCCAGCAGCTTGCGACTAGCGGGGGACCCGACCTTC.

Here the CDR3 reads CAISDRRQSHTGELFF. CDR3 nucleotide sequence: TGTGCCATCAGTGATCGGCGACAGTCCCACACCGGGGAGCTGTTTTTT. The V call is TRBV10-3, the J call TRBJ2-2, with D possibly matching TRBD1 (5 bases). V dropped 3 bases and J dropped 3 bases, with 14 bases sitting between them. Germline CDR1 and CDR2: ENHRY and SYGVKD. The CDR3 has 16 amino acids.

The chain couples TRBV27 to TRBJ2-1; the D is unclear. Trimming left V 6 bases short and J 0 bases short, with 6 bases between. The CDR3 loop spans 13 amino acids. Germline lookup yields CDR1 MNHEY and CDR2 SMNVEV (reference sequence). CDR3 protein: CASRRSSYNEQFF. CDR3 DNA sequence: TGTGCCAGCAGAAGGAGCTCCTACAATGAGCAGTTCTTC.

For the CDR3, the DNA is TGCAGTGCTAGACTTCCCGGCTACACCGGGGAGCTGTTTTTT. It is translated as CSARLPGYTGELFF. V is TRBV20-1 and J is TRBJ2-2; D ambiguous. The germline V and J ends were trimmed by 2 bases and 3 bases, with 10 bases remaining between them. The CDR3 runs 14 residues. Germline V gene data show CDR1 as DFQATT and CDR2 as SNEGSKA (reference sequence).

This chain connects TRBV19 to TRBJ2-5, with 8 bases fitting TRBD2. CDR3 length: 16 residues. Germline V gene lookup returns CDR1 LNHDA and CDR2 SQIVND (reference sequence). The junction had 13 bases not matched to a gene; V was cut back by 5 bases and J by 5 bases. CDR3: CASSRTPAGVWETQYF. CDR3 bases: TGTGCCAGTAGTCGGACGCCAGCGGGAGTGTGGGAGACCCAGTACTTC.

The CDR3 reads CASSQDTVLSLFF. The DNA for the CDR3 is TGCGCCAGCAGCCAAGATACCGTATTAAGTCTGTTCTTC. This sequence joins TRBV4-1 and TRBJ2-1; no clear D. The CDR3 runs to 13 residues. The germline V gene encodes CDR1 MGHRA and CDR2 YSYEKL. Trimming left V 0 bases short and J 15 bases short, with 15 bases between.

Many counts were recorded for this clonotype. The chain couples TRBV7-2 to TRBJ2-3, with 8 bases aligning to TRBD1. Germline V gives CDR1 SGHTA, CDR2 FQGNSA. With V trimmed by 1 base and J by 1 base, 7 bases remained unmatched. This CDR3 has 17 amino acids. The CDR3 DNA follows: TGTGCCAGCAGCTTAGACCGACAGGGGTCCGGCACAGATACGCAGTATTTT. It specifies CASSLDRQGSGTDTQYF.

In the case of this clonotype: Germline and junction disagree at one end, which may indicate a read error. CDR3 residues: CAGSHPPPSTDTQYF. CDR3 coding DNA: TGTGCCGGCAGCCACCCACCCCCTAGCACAGATACGCAGTATTTT. The chain employs TRBV28 and TRBJ2-3; no reliable D call. Germline V gene data show CDR1 as MDHEN and CDR2 as SYDVKM. The CDR3 runs 15 residues.